The clone carrying this TCR beta chain was seen only a few times. Reverse transcription of about 0.45 to 1 ug RNA was performed with random hexamers. TCRdb processed the immunoSEQ multiplex PCR reads anew with MiXCR; each CDR3 protein has one entry. The data contain hundreds of thousands of distinct CDR3 sequences, 95% of them singletons. Germline-derived CDR1 and CDR2 are SGHVS and FNYEAQ. Trimming shortened V by 3 bases and J by 0 bases, and 7 bases separated the two germline ends. This CDR3 spans 14 amino acids. This specimen comes from a study of CD8 T cells in Susac syndrome. The rearrangement joins TRBV7-6 to TRBJ2-3; D not resolved. The receptor was isolated from a human donor with multiple sclerosis. Sequenced: CD4+ T cells from PBMCs. The CDR3 reads CASSLAHSTDTQYF. CDR3 DNA: TGTGCCAGCAGCTTGGCCCATAGCACAGATACGCAGTATTTT.